A single sample is the source of the 27 T cell receptor beta chains below, sequenced in a study of T cell responses to AZD1222 COVID-19 vaccine. Assay: immunoSEQ multiplex PCR; the TCRdb copy retains only in-frame clones and omits some. This sample has 130,000 or so clones, with about nine tenths found just once. Specimen: peripheral blood, collected 28 days after the second AZD1222 dose. These receptors came from an adult who received the AZD1222 COVID-19 vaccine.

J is TRBJ1-2 and V is TRBV5-1; TRBD1 aligns across 9 bases. CDR1 and CDR2 (germline): SGHRS, YFSETQ. With 4 bases clipped from V and 3 bases from J, the junction kept 7 bases outside the gene matches. The CDR3 runs to 15 residues. In DNA form, the CDR3 reads TGCGCCAGCAGCAACGGGAGGACAGGGGACTATGGCTACACCTTC. It translates to CASSNGRTGDYGYTF.

The rearrangement joins TRBV12-3 or TRBV12-4 to TRBJ1-5; D ambiguous. The CDR3 loop spans 12 amino acids. The V and J ends lost 7 bases and 6 bases respectively, with 10 bases between them. CDR3 bases: TGTGCCAGCACCTTCGGAAGTCAGCCCCAGCATTTT. Translation gives CASTFGSQPQHF.

The chain recombines TRBV18 with TRBJ2-1, with TRBD2 identical over 10 bases. V lost 6 bases, J lost 5 bases, and 7 bases stayed unmatched. The CDR3 is made up of 15 amino acids. Germline assignment: CDR1 KGHSH and CDR2 LQKENI. The CDR3 nucleotides read TGTGCCAGCTCGTCGGTAGCGGGAGGCAACAATGAGCAGTTCTTC. Its protein is CASSSVAGGNNEQFF.

The gene calls are TRBV5-5 and TRBJ1-1, with D tentatively TRBD1 (5 bases). V lost 4 bases and J 0 bases, leaving 13 bases between the germline ends. The germline gives CDR1 SGHKS, CDR2 YYEKEE (reference sequence). The CDR3 runs to 15 residues. CDR3 region: CASSPQWGMNTEAFF. The CDR3, as DNA: TGTGCCAGCAGCCCCCAATGGGGGATGAACACTGAAGCTTTCTTT.

The chain joins TRBV5-1 to TRBJ2-4; perhaps TRBD2 as D (6 bases). V shed 0 bases and J shed 7 bases, with 11 bases lying between them. The CDR3 extends over 14 amino acids. Germline V lookup: CDR1 SGHRS, CDR2 YFSETQ. CDR3 nucleotide sequence: TGCGCCAGCAGCTTGGACCCACGGGAGAACATTCAGTACTTC. It yields the protein CASSLDPRENIQYF.

The rearrangement links TRBV7-6 to TRBJ1-6; 8 bases match TRBD1. The CDR3 has 18 amino acids. Germline V gives CDR1 SGHVS, CDR2 FNYEAQ. Trimming took 0 bases from V and 8 from J; bases not matched to a gene: 12. The CDR3 coding sequence is TGTGCCAGCAGCTTAGCCTCAAGGACAGGGCAAACGGATTCACCCCTCCACTTT. Its translation is CASSLASRTGQTDSPLHF.

J is TRBJ1-1 and V is TRBV5-6, with 7 bases identical to TRBD1. Germline V gene lookup returns CDR1 SGHDT and CDR2 YYEEEE. Trimming took 4 bases from V and 4 from J; bases not matched to a gene: 4. The CDR3 runs to 13 residues. CDR3 nucleotide sequence: TGTGCCAGCAGCCGCACAGGGGTCACTGAAGCTTTCTTT. Its protein product is CASSRTGVTEAFF.

The V gene is TRBV6-6, the J gene TRBJ1-1; 8 bases map to TRBD1. The junction had 11 bases not matched to a gene; V was cut back by 2 bases and J by 6 bases. The CDR3 sequence is 16 residues long. From germline, CDR1 is MNHNY and CDR2 SVGAGI (reference sequence). CDR3 loop: CASSYVGRGRLAEAFF. As DNA, the CDR3 is TGTGCCAGCAGTTACGTGGGCAGGGGGCGTCTAGCTGAAGCTTTCTTT.

This sequence joins TRBV7-2 and TRBJ2-3; possibly TRBD2 for D (5 bases). This CDR3 is built from 14 residues. Germline-derived CDR1 and CDR2 are SGHTA and FQGNSA. V dropped 2 bases and J dropped 4 bases, with 10 bases sitting between them. The CDR3 DNA sequence: TGTGCCAGCAGCTTAATAAGCGGCGCAGATACGCAGTATTTT. This sequence encodes CASSLISGADTQYF.

The chain recombines TRBV7-9 with TRBJ1-1; TRBD1 agrees at 7 bases. The V gene's germline CDR1 is SEHNR and CDR2 FQNEAQ (reference sequence). The V and J ends lost 5 bases and 1 base, in that order; junction bases with no gene match: 4. This CDR3 has 14 residues. The CDR3 DNA follows: TGTGCCAGCAGCATCGGACAGGCGAACACTGAAGCTTTCTTT. Translation gives CASSIGQANTEAFF. Filled out from reference TRBV7-9 and TRBJ1-1, the complete variable domain reads DTGVSQNPRHKITKRGQNVTFRCDPISEHNRLYWYRQTLGQGPEFLTYFQNEAQLEKSRLLSDRFSAERPKGSFSTLEIQRTEQGDSAMYLCASSIGQANTEAFFGQGTRLTVV.

This rearrangement joins TRBV3-1 (or the pseudogene TRBV3-2) to TRBJ2-2; D is ambiguous. V lost 1 base and J lost 0, with 6 bases in between. The CDR3 length is 15 residues. Germline V CDR1 and CDR2: LGHDT, YNNKEL (reference sequence). CDR3 protein: CASSQGNANTGELFF. The CDR3 DNA follows: TGTGCCAGCAGCCAAGGCAACGCGAACACCGGGGAGCTGTTTTTT.

Note on this clone: This sample also contains other DNA sequences that code for the same CDR3. The V call is TRBV10-3, the J call TRBJ2-5; D is ambiguous. CDR3 size: 14 residues. CDR1 and CDR2 (germline): ENHRY, SYGVKD. Trimming removed 0 bases at V and 1 base at J, with 6 bases between. CDR3 protein: CAISESLAQETQYF. CDR3 in DNA: TGTGCCATCAGTGAGTCGTTGGCCCAAGAGACCCAGTACTTC.

This rearrangement joins TRBV2 to TRBJ2-1, with 10 bases fitting TRBD2. The CDR3 is made up of 14 amino acids. The V gene's germline CDR1 is SNHLY and CDR2 FYNNEI. V trimming: 2 bases; J trimming: 10 bases; junction bases outside the gene matches: 5. The CDR3, as DNA: TGTGCCAGCAGTGAACTAGCGGGAGTTGACGAGCAGTTCTTC. This encodes CASSELAGVDEQFF.

V usage is TRBV3-1 (or the pseudogene TRBV3-2) and J usage is TRBJ2-1, with 9 bases that match TRBD2. The germline gives CDR1 LGHDT, CDR2 YNNKEL (reference sequence). The CDR3 covers 18 residues. The V and J ends lost 0 bases and 2 bases, in that order; junction bases with no gene match: 8. The CDR3 sequence is CASSQESFRLAAYNEQFF. The CDR3 nucleotides read TGTGCCAGCAGCCAAGAATCTTTCAGACTAGCGGCCTACAATGAGCAGTTCTTC.

The J gene is TRBJ1-2, the V gene TRBV7-9; D remains ambiguous. The CDR3 runs to 13 residues. Germline CDR1 and CDR2: SEHNR and FQNEAQ (reference sequence). Between the trimmed V and J ends, which lost 1 base and 7 bases, there was a span of 10 bases. For the CDR3, the DNA is TGTGCCAGCAGCTTAGTACAACAGCCTGGCTACACCTTC. Its translation is CASSLVQQPGYTF.

The chain links TRBV15 to TRBJ1-1; the D gene is possibly TRBD1 (6 bases). V dropped 3 bases and J dropped 5 bases, with 16 bases sitting between them. The germline V gene has CDR1 LNHNV and CDR2 YYDKDF (reference sequence). The CDR3 spans 15 residues. CDR3 sequence: CATSSSSGAGTEAFF. The CDR3 DNA reads as TGTGCCACCAGCAGTTCCTCAGGGGCAGGGACTGAAGCTTTCTTT.

The chain has TRBV3-1 (or the pseudogene TRBV3-2) and TRBJ1-5; perhaps TRBD1 as D (5 bases). V shed 0 bases and J shed 4 bases, with 13 bases lying between them. Germline V gene lookup returns CDR1 LGHDT and CDR2 YNNKEL (reference sequence). This CDR3 is built from 16 residues. The CDR3 sequence: CASSQDVPRANQPQHF. For the CDR3, the DNA is TGTGCCAGCAGCCAAGACGTCCCCAGGGCAAATCAGCCCCAGCATTTT.

This clone has only one observation. V gene TRBV5-1 combines with J gene TRBJ2-4; D unresolved. Trimming took off 1 base at V and 13 bases at J, with 18 bases between the two ends. The CDR3 consists of 14 residues. Germline V lookup: CDR1 SGHRS, CDR2 YFSETQ. The CDR3 region is CASSLRRLPDSQYF. The CDR3 DNA sequence: TGCGCCAGCAGCTTGCGGCGGCTGCCGGATAGCCAGTACTTC. Looking up the rest from reference TRBV5-1 and TRBJ2-4 gives the full variable domain: KAGVTQTPRYLIKTRGQQVTLSCSPISGHRSVSWYQQTPGQGLQFLFEYFSETQRNKGNFPGRFSGRQFSNSRSEMNVSTLELGDSALYLCASSLRRLPDSQYFGAGTRLSVL.

The chain combines TRBV12-3 or TRBV12-4 with TRBJ1-1; D call uncertain. This CDR3 contains 12 residues. V gave up 6 bases and J gave up 8 bases, with 13 bases separating them. CDR3 amino acids: CASRLEGAEAFF. The CDR3, as DNA: TGTGCCAGCAGACTAGAAGGTGCCGAAGCTTTCTTT.

The chain has TRBV10-3 and TRBJ1-1; no reliable D call. This CDR3 region has 12 residues. With 6 bases removed from V and 3 bases from J, the gap between germline ends came to 8 bases. Looked up from germline, CDR1 is ENHRY and CDR2 is SYGVKD. This CDR3 reads CAISSADTEAFF. CDR3 nucleotide sequence: TGTGCCATCAGCTCCGCGGACACTGAAGCTTTCTTT.

This chain links TRBV10-3 with TRBJ1-2, with D maybe TRBD1 (5 bases). Germline V gene sequence: CDR1 ENHRY, CDR2 SYGVKD. The CDR3 runs 13 residues. The V end was cut by 6 bases, the J end by 1 base, with 9 bases between. The CDR3 here is CAIRLGDNYGYTF. The CDR3 nucleotides read TGTGCCATCAGGCTAGGGGATAACTATGGCTACACCTTC.

The rearrangement joins TRBV9 to TRBJ1-6; no clear D. With 0 bases removed from V and 5 bases from J, the gap between germline ends came to 6 bases. Germline V CDR1 and CDR2: SGDLS, YYNGEE. The CDR3 totals 14 residues. The CDR3 nucleotides read TGTGCCAGCAGCGTAGTGGCCGATAATTCACCCCTCCACTTT. It specifies CASSVVADNSPLHF.

The V and J genes are TRBV6-5 and TRBJ2-7, with 14 bases lining up with TRBD2. Germline V gives CDR1 MNHEY, CDR2 SVGAGI. This CDR3 spans 15 amino acids. Trimming cost V 6 bases and J 7 bases; bases outside gene matches: 8. This chain's CDR3 is CASRRGTSGSFEQYV. CDR3 bases: TGTGCCAGCAGGAGGGGGACTAGCGGGAGTTTTGAGCAGTACGTC.

This clone showed up just once. The rearrangement uses TRBV7-2 and TRBJ2-3, with 7 bases matching TRBD2. The V segment lost 0 bases and the J segment 3 bases; nucleotides outside the gene matches: 0. The length of the CDR3 is 14 residues. CDR1 is SGHTA, CDR2 FQGNSA, per germline. The CDR3 sequence is CASSLAGGTDTQYF. For the CDR3, the DNA is TGTGCCAGCAGCTTAGCGGGGGGGACAGATACGCAGTATTTT. Full variable domain (rest looked up from reference TRBV7-2 and TRBJ2-3): GAGVSQSPSNKVTEKGKDVELRCDPISGHTALYWYRQSLGQGLEFLIYFQGNSAPDKSGLPSDRFSAERTGGSVSTLTIQRTQQEDSAVYLCASSLAGGTDTQYFGPGTRLTVL.

The chain employs TRBV3-1 (or the pseudogene TRBV3-2) and TRBJ2-1; 12 bases map to TRBD2. The CDR3 has 16 residues. Germline lookup yields CDR1 LGHDT and CDR2 YNNKEL (reference sequence). Trimming at V came to 4 bases and at J to 4 bases, leaving 5 bases not matched to a gene. This CDR3 reads CASSRLGLAGYNEQFF. CDR3 DNA sequence: TGTGCCAGCAGCCGACTGGGACTAGCGGGTTACAATGAGCAGTTCTTC.

The genes are TRBV5-6 and TRBJ2-5; the D is unclear. Germline V gene lookup returns CDR1 SGHDT and CDR2 YYEEEE. This CDR3 contains 13 residues. Trimming pared 0 bases from V and 4 bases from J, leaving 7 bases between. DNA for the CDR3: TGTGCCAGCAGCTTGGGTCGAGGAGAGACCCAGTACTTC. This gives the protein CASSLGRGETQYF.

This rearrangement joins TRBV7-9 to TRBJ2-2; either TRBD1 or TRBD2 may supply D (5 bases each). The V end lost 6 bases, the J end lost 3 bases, and 11 bases lay between the germline ends. The V gene's germline CDR1 is SEHNR and CDR2 FQNEAQ (reference sequence). The CDR3 consists of 14 residues. The CDR3: CASSPGAYTGELFF. As DNA, the CDR3 is TGTGCCAGCAGTCCCGGGGCCTACACCGGGGAGCTGTTTTTT.